The next 21 T cell receptor beta chains were all read from a single sample in a study of technical replicates of blood from a few donors. Sequencing was performed with immunoSEQ multiplex PCR; in TCRdb, only in-frame clones are kept and a portion is missing. Here the sample spans around 80,000 clones, roughly 90% being singletons. The specimen was T cells isolated from PBMCs. Receptors were obtained from a human donor in good health.

The gene calls are TRBV19 and TRBJ1-3; 7 positions agree with TRBD1. J gave up 4 bases and V 6 bases, and 6 bases lay outside the gene matches. The CDR3 loop spans 14 amino acids. Germline CDR1 and CDR2: LNHDA and SQIVND (reference sequence). CDR3 in DNA: TGTGCCAGTAGACGACAGGGCTCGGGAAACACCATATATTTT. As protein: CASRRQGSGNTIYF.

The chain couples TRBV29-1 to TRBJ2-1; tentatively, D is TRBD1 (5 bases). Germline values: CDR1 SQVTM, CDR2 ANQGSEA. The V gene lost 3 bases and the J gene lost 5 bases, with 11 bases spanning the gap. This CDR3 is built from 13 residues. DNA for the CDR3: TGCAGCGTTGATAGAGGACAAAACAATGAGCAGTTCTTC. Its protein is CSVDRGQNNEQFF.

The chain combines TRBV7-9 with TRBJ1-4, with unresolved D. The germline gives CDR1 SEHNR, CDR2 FQNEAQ (reference sequence). V was trimmed by 5 bases and J by 6 bases, leaving 13 bases between them. The CDR3 consists of 14 residues. The CDR3, as DNA: TGTGCCAGCAGCCCCGCCGAGGCATATGAAAAACTGTTTTTT. This sequence encodes CASSPAEAYEKLFF.

The V gene is TRBV6-5, the J gene TRBJ2-2, with D possibly matching TRBD2 (5 bases). The CDR3 runs to 15 residues. Germline V gene sequence: CDR1 MNHEY, CDR2 SVGAGI. Trimming pared 0 bases from V and 7 bases from J, leaving 12 bases between. The CDR3 nucleotides are TGTGCCAGCAGTTACTCGAGGACTTCAAGCGGGGAGCTGTTTTTT. Translated, it gives CASSYSRTSSGELFF.

The chain combines TRBV7-2 with TRBJ2-3, with TRBD2 matching over 8 bases. This CDR3 comprises 16 residues. Trimming took 1 base from V and 4 from J; bases not matched to a gene: 7. The V gene's germline CDR1 is SGHTA and CDR2 FQGNSA. The CDR3 is CASSLDTGGPPDTQYF. The DNA of the CDR3 is TGTGCCAGCAGCTTAGACACGGGAGGGCCCCCAGATACGCAGTATTTT.

This rearrangement joins TRBV5-4 to TRBJ2-1; D is undetermined. Trimming cost V 3 bases and J 8 bases, with 6 bases left between them. The CDR3 spans 11 residues. The germline gives CDR1 SGHNT, CDR2 YYREEE (reference sequence). The CDR3 protein is CASSSGDEQFF. CDR3 sequence (DNA): TGTGCCAGCAGCTCTGGAGATGAGCAGTTCTTC.

CDR3: CASTVDSNSNQPQHF. As DNA, the CDR3 is TGTGCCAGTACCGTGGACAGTAATAGCAATCAGCCCCAGCATTTT. V and J are TRBV19 and TRBJ1-5; maybe TRBD1 (6 bases). CDR3 length equals 15 residues. Trimming shortened V by 7 bases and J by 0 bases, and 13 bases separated the two germline ends. Germline V gene sequence: CDR1 LNHDA, CDR2 SQIVND (reference sequence).

This rearrangement joins TRBV6-4 to TRBJ1-2, with D possibly matching TRBD1 (5 bases). The CDR3 spans 16 residues. CDR1 and CDR2 (germline): MRHNA, SNTAGT. V was clipped by 0 bases and J by 4 bases, with 15 bases between them. The CDR3 spells CASSDSPHDDSYGYTF. The CDR3 nucleotides read TGTGCCAGCAGTGACTCTCCCCACGACGACAGCTATGGCTACACCTTC.

The count of this clone is one. This rearrangement joins TRBV30 to TRBJ1-2, with 10 nucleotides matching TRBD1. The germline CDR1 and CDR2 sequences are GTSNPN and SVGIG (reference sequence). The length of the CDR3 is 13 residues. J lost 8 bases, V lost 3 bases, and 6 bases had no gene match. The CDR3 sequence is CAWRDRGVVGYTF. DNA for the CDR3: TGTGCCTGGAGGGACAGGGGGGTCGTAGGCTACACCTTC.

The count of this clone is one. V gene TRBV18 combines with J gene TRBJ1-5; D is unresolved. The CDR3 loop spans 14 amino acids. The V end was cut by 6 bases, the J end by 0 bases, with 9 bases between. CDR1 is KGHSH, CDR2 LQKENI, per germline. This CDR3 reads CASSALDSNQPQHF. The CDR3 nucleotides read TGTGCCAGCTCGGCCCTAGATAGCAATCAGCCCCAGCATTTT.

This clone has a single count. The V gene is TRBV23-1, the J gene TRBJ2-5; the match to TRBD1 covers 9 bases. TRBV23-1 is labeled an ORF, and its function is uncertain. This CDR3 is 15 amino acids long. V lost 6 bases to trimming and J lost 5 bases; unmatched junction nucleotides: 10. This chain's CDR3 is CASRGQGRVGETQYF. CDR3 coding DNA: TGCGCCAGCAGGGGACAGGGAAGGGTGGGCGAGACCCAGTACTTC.

V usage is TRBV9 and J usage is TRBJ2-1, with 12 bases fitting TRBD2. CDR1 SGDLS and CDR2 YYNGEE come from the germline V gene. J gave up 10 bases and V 3 bases, and 8 bases lay outside the gene matches. This CDR3 has 15 residues. CDR3 loop: CASSAPGLAGLEQFF. DNA for the CDR3: TGTGCCAGCAGCGCACCGGGACTAGCGGGTTTGGAGCAGTTCTTC.

This rearrangement joins TRBV5-1 to TRBJ1-4, with a possible D match to TRBD1 (5 bases). Germline CDR1 reads SGHRS; CDR2 reads YFSETQ. There are 15 residues in the CDR3. V gave up 1 base and J gave up 10 bases, with 17 bases separating them. For the CDR3, the DNA is TGCGCCAGCAGCTTGCAACGTACTATGGGGGGAAAACTGTTTTTT. Its translation is CASSLQRTMGGKLFF.

This chain connects TRBV27 to TRBJ1-4; 7 positions agree with TRBD1. Germline lookup yields CDR1 MNHEY and CDR2 SMNVEV (reference sequence). The CDR3 is 14 residues long. The trim removed 7 bases at V and 6 bases at J, leaving 8 bases unmatched. CDR3 DNA sequence: TGTGCCAGCACCCACACAGGGGCGGATGAAAAACTGTTTTTT. Translated, it gives CASTHTGADEKLFF.

Here the CDR3 DNA reads TGTGCCAGCAGTTCCAGACAGGGGGTTGACTATGGCTACACCTTC. Residues: CASSSRQGVDYGYTF. The gene calls are TRBV6-5 and TRBJ1-2; 9 nucleotides match TRBD1. With V trimmed by 4 bases and J by 3 bases, 6 bases remained unmatched. This CDR3 is 15 amino acids long. Germline V gene sequence: CDR1 MNHEY, CDR2 SVGAGI.

The chain links TRBV5-1 to TRBJ2-7, with 8 nucleotides matching TRBD1. J gave up 2 bases and V 2 bases, and 3 bases lay outside the gene matches. There are 14 residues in the CDR3. Germline V CDR1 and CDR2: SGHRS, YFSETQ. The CDR3: CASSFLQGAYEQYF. The CDR3 DNA follows: TGCGCCAGCAGCTTTTTACAGGGGGCCTACGAGCAGTACTTC. Supplemented by reference TRBV5-1 and TRBJ2-7, the full variable domain reads KAGVTQTPRYLIKTRGQQVTLSCSPISGHRSVSWYQQTPGQGLQFLFEYFSETQRNKGNFPGRFSGRQFSNSRSEMNVSTLELGDSALYLCASSFLQGAYEQYFGPGTRLTVT.

The J gene is TRBJ2-1, the V gene TRBV5-1, with D perhaps TRBD2 (5 bases). This CDR3 contains 14 residues. Germline V gives CDR1 SGHRS, CDR2 YFSETQ. Trimming shortened V by 0 bases and J by 8 bases, and 12 bases separated the two germline ends. The chain's CDR3 is CASSLVPGRDEQFF. As DNA, the CDR3 is TGCGCCAGCAGCTTGGTTCCGGGAAGGGATGAGCAGTTCTTC.

Here the CDR3 DNA reads TGTGCCAGCAGCCGGACTACCTCCTACAATGAGCAGTTCTTC. Amino acid sequence: CASSRTTSYNEQFF. The chain links TRBV7-2 to TRBJ2-1; TRBD2 might be the D (6 bases). V gave up 5 bases and J gave up 0 bases, with 8 bases separating them. The CDR3 has 14 residues. CDR1 SGHTA and CDR2 FQGNSA come from the germline V gene.

V is TRBV2 and J is TRBJ2-1, with a possible D match to TRBD1 (5 bases). The CDR3 is made up of 15 amino acids. CDR1 and CDR2 (germline): SNHLY, FYNNEI. Trimming removed 3 bases at V and 7 bases at J, with 16 bases between. The CDR3 nucleotides read TGTGCCAGCAGTGAGGACACCTCTAGGACAAATGAGCAGTTCTTC. Amino acid sequence: CASSEDTSRTNEQFF.

This chain uses TRBV5-1 with TRBJ2-7, with a weak D call TRBD1 (6 bases). CDR1 and CDR2 from the germline V gene are SGHRS and YFSETQ. The CDR3 is 14 amino acids. Trimming removed 4 bases at V and 2 bases at J, with 13 bases between. For the CDR3, the DNA is TGCGCCAGCAGCCCGACAGGTGGACCCTACGAGCAGTACTTC. Translating gives CASSPTGGPYEQYF.

The genes are TRBV6-5 and TRBJ2-6; no firm D call. Trimming pared 6 bases from V and 0 bases from J, leaving 9 bases between. The CDR3 is 15 amino acids. Germline V lookup: CDR1 MNHEY, CDR2 SVGAGI. CDR3 sequence reads: CASSQTYSGANVLTF. CDR3 DNA sequence: TGTGCCAGCAGCCAGACTTACTCTGGGGCCAACGTCCTGACTTTC.